This TCR beta chain comes out of a study of blood T cell repertoires in COVID-19. TCRdb's copy holds only in-frame clones and misses some; the assay was immunoSEQ multiplex PCR. The table has some 90,000 clones, 75% to 95% seen once; the top ten hold 3.5% to 4%. CDR3 length: 15 residues. The germline CDR1 and CDR2 sequences are LGHDT and YNNKEL (reference sequence). With 3 bases removed from V and 2 bases from J, the gap between germline ends came to 11 bases. The TCR sequence derives from a woman aged 45 to 65 in a cohort sampled during active COVID-19. Sequencing used peripheral blood. V and J are TRBV3-1 (or the pseudogene TRBV3-2) and TRBJ2-1; D possibly corresponds to TRBD2 (5 bases). The CDR3: CASSHGVLPYNEQFF. Written as DNA, the CDR3 is TGTGCCAGCAGCCACGGGGTACTGCCCTACAATGAGCAGTTCTTC.